Included here is one T cell receptor (beta chain) sequence, with context. There is no known antigen for this receptor. Base qualities were left out, and no much larger clone turns up one base away. These data are taken from a study of OX40 agonist ivuxolimab in advanced cancers. Regarding the study in general: Ivuxolimab, which targeted the costimulatory receptor OX40 (CD134), was an agonistic, fully human IgG2 monoclonal antibody. Intravenous ivuxolimab was administered to patients every 2 weeks at six dose levels: 0.01, 0.1, 0.3, 1.5, 3 and 10 mg/kg. Of the approximately 54 dose-escalation patients, hepatocellular carcinoma was present in roughly 19, melanoma in around 15, renal cell carcinoma in 9 and head and neck cancer in 9. In the dose-escalation cohort, approximately 83% of patients were male, and the mean age was around 65 years with a range of roughly 20 to 85. Patients were allowed to have had prior anti-PD-1, anti-PD-L1 or anti-CTLA-4 therapy, and 40% to 45% of the dose-escalation patients had previously received checkpoint inhibitors. Three dose-escalation patients achieved partial responses, one with hepatocellular carcinoma and two with cutaneous melanoma. The purpose of peripheral TCRbeta sequencing was to test whether ivuxolimab changed TCR sequence diversity and led to clonal T-cell expansion. The paper covers the monotherapy dose-escalation part of the phase I ivuxolimab trial, which included N ≈ 54 patients. General findings and caveats noted by the study authors: Low levels of normalized T-cell clonal expansion were also seen in some patients who did not respond. At doses from 0.1 to 3.0 mg/kg, clonal expansion was seen in both CD4+ and CD8+ blood T cells between baseline and week 6. In partial responders in the 0.1-3.0 mg/kg groups, normalized peripheral clonal expansion was found to be among the lowest, especially among CD8+ T cells. After ivuxolimab, more expanded clones were found on average in CD8+ T cells than in CD4+ T cells. The antigen specificity of the clonally expanded peripheral T cells was not determined.

To sequence the TCRbeta CDR3 region, genomic DNA was isolated from the sorted cells. The immunoSEQ Assay was used for sequencing of TCRbeta CDR3 regions. TCRdb re-hosts the immuneACCESS table, in-frame sequences only. Its copies lack some clones; in the studies checked, an unresolved V gene accounts for under half of them, and the cause for the rest is not known. For this sample there are 50,000 to 65,000 clones; roughly 83% appear just once. The ten largest make up around 12% of the sample. Patients with a history of autoimmune disease or receiving systemic immunosuppression were excluded from the trial. Peripheral blood for TCR sequencing was collected from all dose cohorts at baseline, on cycle 4 day 1, and on cycle 7 day 1. The samples were drawn from a first-in-human, open-label, multicenter phase I dose-escalation trial of ivuxolimab. Adults with locally advanced or metastatic head and neck squamous cell, hepatocellular, melanoma or renal cell carcinoma were enrolled in the trial. CD4+ and CD8+ T cells were sorted separately from peripheral blood before TCR sequencing.

The specimen was CD4+ or CD8+ T cells sorted from blood, collected in a trial of the OX40 agonist ivuxolimab. The clonotype was recovered from an adult with an advanced solid tumor such as melanoma, head and neck, liver or kidney cancer.

The base sequence is TGTGCCTGGAGTCGGGGGGGGCTGTTTTCTCCCCAGCATTTT. This sequence encodes CAWSRGGLFSPQHF. Recombination joined TRBV30 with TRBJ1-5; possibly the D gene is TRBD1, per 6 matching bases. V is shortened by 2 bases, J by 10 bases, and the region joining them spans 18 bases. The CDR3 goes from the cysteine to the phenylalanine over 14 residues. Only the CDR3 part of the read is kept: 42 bases, read in frame from the first base. From a lookup of the germline V gene (reference sequence), CDR1 and CDR2 are GTSNPN and SVGIG.